Below, 11 T cell receptor beta chains from the same sample are listed, as sequenced in a study of blood T cell repertoires in COVID-19. The assay was immunoSEQ multiplex PCR, and TCRdb's table has in-frame clones only and misses some. Among some 490,000 clones listed, less than 90% were seen once. The sequencing input was PBMCs or T cells enriched from blood (not recorded which). The receptors shown here come from a woman in her sixties or seventies who had recovered from COVID-19.

The V gene is TRBV7-6, the J gene TRBJ2-1; D is unresolved. Deletions cut 1 base from V and 5 bases from J, with 12 bases between. The CDR3 totals 15 residues. Looked up from germline, CDR1 is SGHVS and CDR2 is FNYEAQ. CDR3 bases: TGTGCCAGCAGCTTAGTCTCGGAGTGGGACAATGAGCAGTTCTTC. It translates to CASSLVSEWDNEQFF.

This clone was recorded once. The V and J genes are TRBV10-3 and TRBJ2-5; a possible D gene is TRBD1 (7 bases). CDR3 length: 12 amino acids. Germline V gene sequence: CDR1 ENHRY, CDR2 SYGVKD. V lost 6 bases and J lost 3, with 8 bases in between. CDR3 DNA: TGTGCCATCAGCAGGGGGGAAGAGACCCAGTACTTC. This codes for CAISRGEETQYF.

The chain recombines TRBV3-1 (or the pseudogene TRBV3-2) with TRBJ1-1, with a weak D call TRBD1 (5 bases). The CDR3 extends over 13 amino acids. Germline V lookup: CDR1 LGHDT, CDR2 YNNKEL (reference sequence). V dropped 3 bases and J dropped 4 bases, with 9 bases sitting between them. The CDR3 bases are TGTGCCAGCAGCCAGGGGGAGGTCACTGAAGCTTTCTTT. Protein product: CASSQGEVTEAFF.

The J gene is TRBJ1-2, the V gene TRBV24-1; TRBD1 aligns across 7 bases. Per germline, CDR1 KGHDR and CDR2 SFDVKD. Trimming removed 6 bases from V and 0 bases from J; junction bases left unmatched: 6. This CDR3 region has 15 residues. CDR3 region: CATSQGDTTNYGYTF. CDR3 bases: TGTGCCACCAGTCAGGGGGACACTACTAACTATGGCTACACCTTC.

The chain combines TRBV25-1 with TRBJ1-3, with 9 bases fitting TRBD1. Trimming took 5 bases from V and 7 from J; bases not matched to a gene: 15. CDR3 length equals 17 residues. The germline V gene has CDR1 MGHDK and CDR2 SYGVNS. CDR3 sequence reads: CASSQGQGGSRGNTIYF. CDR3 nucleotides: TGTGCCAGCAGTCAGGGACAGGGAGGTTCTCGGGGGAACACCATATATTTT.

J is TRBJ2-3 and V is TRBV18; D is unclear. Per the germline V gene, CDR1 is KGHSH and CDR2 is LQKENI. With 3 bases removed from V and 2 bases from J, the gap between germline ends came to 24 bases. This CDR3 has 19 residues. The CDR3 DNA follows: TGTGCCAGCTCACCGTTGCTCGTGTCTCTAGGTCCCGCCACAGATACGCAGTATTTT. As protein: CASSPLLVSLGPATDTQYF.

This clone was recorded only once. This sequence joins TRBV28 and TRBJ1-1, with D perhaps TRBD1 (5 bases). Trimming removed 6 bases at V and 0 bases at J, with 14 bases between. The CDR3 totals 15 residues. Germline V gene sequence: CDR1 MDHEN, CDR2 SYDVKM. DNA of the CDR3: TGTGCCAGCAGCTTCCCAAGACAGCTGAACACTGAAGCTTTCTTT. It encodes CASSFPRQLNTEAFF.

This clone came up once. The genes are TRBV2 and TRBJ1-5, with no clear D. Between the trimmed V and J ends, which lost 11 bases and 7 bases, there was a span of 12 bases. Per the germline V gene, CDR1 is SNHLY and CDR2 is FYNNEI. CDR3 length: 11 residues. The CDR3 reads CASGGPQPQHF. CDR3 nucleotide sequence: TGTGCCTCGGGAGGGCCCCAGCCCCAGCATTTT. Together with reference TRBV2 and TRBJ1-5, the CDR3 gives the full variable domain: EPEVTQTPSHQVTQMGQEVILRCVPISNHLYFYWYRQILGQKVEFLVSFYNNEISEKSEIFDDQFSVERPDGSNFTLKIRSTKLEDSAMYFCASGGPQPQHFGDGTRLSIL.

This chain links TRBV5-1 with TRBJ2-7, with 10 bases lining up with TRBD2. The CDR3 spans 15 residues. The V segment lost 1 base and the J segment 6 bases; nucleotides outside the gene matches: 7. CDR1 SGHRS and CDR2 YFSETQ come from the germline V gene. The CDR3 is CASSLLASGGSEQYF. The CDR3 coding sequence is TGCGCCAGCAGCTTGTTGGCTAGCGGGGGTAGCGAGCAGTACTTC.

V and J are TRBV9 and TRBJ2-1; 12 bases are a match to TRBD2. The V gene's germline CDR1 is SGDLS and CDR2 YYNGEE. With V trimmed by 4 bases and J by 2 bases, 4 bases remained unmatched. The CDR3 consists of 16 residues. CDR3 sequence (DNA): TGTGCCAGCAGCCTAGGACTAGCGGGGCCCTACAATGAGCAGTTCTTC. Amino acid sequence: CASSLGLAGPYNEQFF.

The rearrangement joins TRBV5-6 to TRBJ1-2, with D tentatively TRBD1 (6 bases). V shed 6 bases and J shed 2 bases, with 11 bases lying between them. The germline V gene encodes CDR1 SGHDT and CDR2 YYEEEE. This CDR3 has 13 amino acids. CDR3 bases: TGTGCCAGCATCGCGGACAGCAACTATGGCTACACCTTC. Encoded protein: CASIADSNYGYTF.